A selection of T cell receptor beta chains follows, all from one sample in a study of T cells in Graves' hyperthyroidism and ophthalmopathy. One entry per CDR3 protein results from TCRdb running MiXCR on the multiplex PCR reads. The sample holds 300,000 or so distinct CDR3 sequences, over 15% seen once. Material for sequencing was blood. These receptors all stem from an older woman with Graves' ophthalmopathy. Both conserved end residues are part of each CDR3. The order of the fields is clone size, D gene, CDR3 length, V gene, J gene, CDR3 DNA, CDR3 protein. A D gene is named only where the DNA matches it firmly. For some rows the clone size is stated as once, few or many, or as a class when expanded; others skip it.

clone_size: many; d_call: -; cdr3_length: 13; v_call: TRBV20-1; j_call: TRBJ2-2; cdr3_nt: TGCAGTGCTAGAGGGAACCCGGACGGGGAGCTGTTTTTT; cdr3_aa: CSARGNPDGELFF
clone_size: -; d_call: -; cdr3_length: 13; v_call: TRBV12-3/TRBV12-4; j_call: TRBJ2-1; cdr3_nt: TGTGCCAGCAGTTTTGGGGAAGGCAATGAGCAGTTCTTC; cdr3_aa: CASSFGEGNEQFF
clone_size: -; d_call: -; cdr3_length: 13; v_call: TRBV7-9; j_call: TRBJ1-5; cdr3_nt: TGTGCCAGCAGCCCAGGGAATAATCAGCCCCAGCATTTT; cdr3_aa: CASSPGNNQPQHF
clone_size: many; d_call: -; cdr3_length: 13; v_call: TRBV2; j_call: TRBJ1-1; cdr3_nt: TGTGCCTCGAGGGGGGAGGTGAACACTGAAGCTTTCTTT; cdr3_aa: CASRGEVNTEAFF
clone_size: -; d_call: TRBD2; cdr3_length: 16; v_call: TRBV20-1; j_call: TRBJ2-1; cdr3_nt: TGCAGTGCTAGAGACCCGACTAGCGGGGGCTACAATGAGCAGTTCTTC; cdr3_aa: CSARDPTSGGYNEQFF
clone_size: few; d_call: -; cdr3_length: 17; v_call: TRBV7-8; j_call: TRBJ2-1; cdr3_nt: TGTGCCAGCAGCCCCGGAACGTCACAGAGCTCCTACAATGAGCAGTTCTTC; cdr3_aa: CASSPGTSQSSYNEQFF
clone_size: -; d_call: -; cdr3_length: 14; v_call: TRBV18; j_call: TRBJ1-2; cdr3_nt: TGTGCCAGCTCGCCACAGGGAACAGACTATGGCTACACCTTC; cdr3_aa: CASSPQGTDYGYTF
clone_size: few; d_call: TRBD2; cdr3_length: 17; v_call: TRBV5-5; j_call: TRBJ2-5; cdr3_nt: TGTGCCAGCAGCTTGGCGGTAGCGGGGGGAGTACAAGAGACCCAGTACTTC; cdr3_aa: CASSLAVAGGVQETQYF
clone_size: -; d_call: -; cdr3_length: 19; v_call: TRBV7-3; j_call: TRBJ2-2; cdr3_nt: TGTGCCAGCAGCACCCTCCTAGCGTCACTCCTCACGAACACCGGGGAGCTGTTTTTT; cdr3_aa: CASSTLLASLLTNTGELFF
clone_size: -; d_call: TRBD1; cdr3_length: 14; v_call: TRBV20-1; j_call: TRBJ1-2; cdr3_nt: TGCAGTGCTAAATCGAGGGGGCTCAACTATGGCTACACCTTC; cdr3_aa: CSAKSRGLNYGYTF
clone_size: many; d_call: -; cdr3_length: 15; v_call: TRBV11-2; j_call: TRBJ2-7; cdr3_nt: TGTGCCAGCAGTGGGCTCTCAGGGATCTCCTACGAGCAGTACTTC; cdr3_aa: CASSGLSGISYEQYF
clone_size: -; d_call: -; cdr3_length: 15; v_call: TRBV27; j_call: TRBJ2-7; cdr3_nt: TGTGCCAGCAGCTCCACCTTTTGGGACAAATACGAGCAGTACTTC; cdr3_aa: CASSSTFWDKYEQYF
clone_size: many; d_call: TRBD1; cdr3_length: 14; v_call: TRBV5-1; j_call: TRBJ2-5; cdr3_nt: TGCGCCAGCAGCCCCGGGACAGGGGTGGAGACCCAGTACTTC; cdr3_aa: CASSPGTGVETQYF
clone_size: -; d_call: -; cdr3_length: 17; v_call: TRBV6-1; j_call: TRBJ2-2; cdr3_nt: TGTGCCAGCAGGGGAATCCGGGACACCCCTTACACCGGGGAGCTGTTTTTT; cdr3_aa: CASRGIRDTPYTGELFF
clone_size: many; d_call: TRBD2; cdr3_length: 14; v_call: TRBV24-1; j_call: TRBJ2-1; cdr3_nt: TGTGCCACCAGTCCCCCGGGAGGCAACAATGAGCAGTTCTTC; cdr3_aa: CATSPPGGNNEQFF
clone_size: few; d_call: -; cdr3_length: 14; v_call: TRBV6-2/TRBV6-3; j_call: TRBJ1-2; cdr3_nt: TGTGCCAGCAGTTACGGTTCAGGGTTCTATGGCTACACCTTC; cdr3_aa: CASSYGSGFYGYTF
clone_size: -; d_call: -; cdr3_length: 16; v_call: TRBV27; j_call: TRBJ2-2; cdr3_nt: TGTGCCAGGAAACGGCGAGGGGGATATAGGACCGGGGAGCTGTTTTTT; cdr3_aa: CARKRRGGYRTGELFF
clone_size: many; d_call: -; cdr3_length: 16; v_call: TRBV7-8; j_call: TRBJ2-3; cdr3_nt: TGTGCCAGCAGACGCGCCGGGACTCCGAAGATGGATACGCAGTATTTT; cdr3_aa: CASRRAGTPKMDTQYF